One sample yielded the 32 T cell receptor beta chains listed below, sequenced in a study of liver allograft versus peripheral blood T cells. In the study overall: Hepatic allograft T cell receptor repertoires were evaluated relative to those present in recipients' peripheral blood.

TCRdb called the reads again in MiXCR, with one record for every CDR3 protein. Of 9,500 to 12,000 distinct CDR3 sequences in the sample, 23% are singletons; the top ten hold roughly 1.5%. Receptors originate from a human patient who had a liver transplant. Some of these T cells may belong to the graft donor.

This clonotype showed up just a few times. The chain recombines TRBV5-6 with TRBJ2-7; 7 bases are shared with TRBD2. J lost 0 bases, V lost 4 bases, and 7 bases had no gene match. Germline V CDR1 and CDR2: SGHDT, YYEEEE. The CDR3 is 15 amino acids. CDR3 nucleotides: TGTGCCAGCAGCCCGCTAGCGGCCCCCTCCTACGAGCAGTACTTC. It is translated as CASSPLAAPSYEQYF.

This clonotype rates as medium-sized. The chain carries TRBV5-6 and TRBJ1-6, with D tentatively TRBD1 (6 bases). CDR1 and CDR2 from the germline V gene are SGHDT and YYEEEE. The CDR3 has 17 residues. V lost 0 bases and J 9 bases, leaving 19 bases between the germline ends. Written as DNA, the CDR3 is TGTGCCAGCAGCTTGGTCACATACAGGGTTATCGGTTCACCCCTCCACTTT. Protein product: CASSLVTYRVIGSPLHF. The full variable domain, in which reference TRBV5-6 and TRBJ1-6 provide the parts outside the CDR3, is DAGVTQSPTHLIKTRGQQVTLRCSPKSGHDTVSWYQQALGQGPQFIFQYYEEEERQRGNFPDRFSGHQFPNYSSELNVNALLLGDSALYLCASSLVTYRVIGSPLHFGNGTRLTVT.

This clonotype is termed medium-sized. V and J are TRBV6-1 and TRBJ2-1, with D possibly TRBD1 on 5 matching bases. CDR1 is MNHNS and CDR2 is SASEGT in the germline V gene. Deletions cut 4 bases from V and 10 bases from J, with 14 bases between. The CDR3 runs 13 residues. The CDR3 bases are TGTGCCAGCAGTGTCGGCAGGGCCCGAGAGCAGTTCTTC. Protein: CASSVGRAREQFF.

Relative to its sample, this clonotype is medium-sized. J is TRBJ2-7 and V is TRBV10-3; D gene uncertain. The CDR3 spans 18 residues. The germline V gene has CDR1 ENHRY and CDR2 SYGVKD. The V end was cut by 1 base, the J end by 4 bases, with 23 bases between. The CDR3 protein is CAISEFQSIRAVSYEQYF. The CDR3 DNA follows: TGTGCCATCAGTGAGTTCCAGAGTATCCGGGCGGTATCGTACGAGCAGTACTTC.

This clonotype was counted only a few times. Here the CDR3 reads CASSPGTGSTLHF. DNA of the CDR3: TGTGCCAGCTCCCCCGGGACAGGTTCCACCCTCCACTTT. The chain has TRBV18 and TRBJ1-6; 8 positions match TRBD1. Germline assignment: CDR1 KGHSH and CDR2 LQKENI. Trimming cost V 6 bases and J 14 bases; bases outside gene matches: 9. This CDR3 contains 13 residues.

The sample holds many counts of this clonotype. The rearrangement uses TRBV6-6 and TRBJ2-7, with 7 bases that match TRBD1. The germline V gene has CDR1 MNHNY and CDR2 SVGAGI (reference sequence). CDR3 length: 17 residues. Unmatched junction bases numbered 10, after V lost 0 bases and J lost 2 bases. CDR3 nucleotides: TGTGCCAGCAGTTACTCCCGGACAGGTCGGGGACCCTACGAGCAGTACTTC. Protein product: CASSYSRTGRGPYEQYF.

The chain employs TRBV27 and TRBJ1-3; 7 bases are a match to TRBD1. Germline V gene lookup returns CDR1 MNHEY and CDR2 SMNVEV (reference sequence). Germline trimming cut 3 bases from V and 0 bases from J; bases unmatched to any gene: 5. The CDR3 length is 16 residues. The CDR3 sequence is CASSFTGAGSGNTIYF. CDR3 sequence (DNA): TGTGCCAGCAGTTTCACAGGGGCCGGCTCTGGAAACACCATATATTTT.

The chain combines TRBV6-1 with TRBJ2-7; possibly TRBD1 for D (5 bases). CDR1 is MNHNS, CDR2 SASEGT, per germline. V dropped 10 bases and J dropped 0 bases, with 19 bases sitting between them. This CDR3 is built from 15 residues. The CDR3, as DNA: TGTGCCACCTCCCGAGACAGTGTGAGCTCCTACGAGCAGTACTTC. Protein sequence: CATSRDSVSSYEQYF.

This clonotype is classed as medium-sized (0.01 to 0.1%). CDR3 nucleotides: TGTGCCAGCAGTAGAGGGACGGGAGGAAACACCATATATTTT. This gives the protein CASSRGTGGNTIYF. The chain couples TRBV6-5 to TRBJ1-3; possible D gene TRBD1, 5 bases. V lost 5 bases and J 4 bases, leaving 12 bases between the germline ends. The CDR3 is 14 residues long. Germline lookup yields CDR1 MNHEY and CDR2 SVGAGI.

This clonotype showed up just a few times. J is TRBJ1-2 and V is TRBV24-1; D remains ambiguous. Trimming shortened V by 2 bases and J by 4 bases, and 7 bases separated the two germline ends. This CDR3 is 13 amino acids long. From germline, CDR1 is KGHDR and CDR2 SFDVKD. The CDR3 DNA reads TGTGCCACCAGTGATTCAGCAGGCTATGGCTACACCTTC. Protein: CATSDSAGYGYTF.

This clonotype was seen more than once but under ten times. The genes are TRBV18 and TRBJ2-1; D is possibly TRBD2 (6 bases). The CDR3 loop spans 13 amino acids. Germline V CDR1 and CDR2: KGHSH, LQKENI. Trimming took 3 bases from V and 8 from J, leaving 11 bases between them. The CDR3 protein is CASSPGLTDEQFF. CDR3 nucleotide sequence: TGTGCCAGCTCACCGGGACTCACCGATGAGCAGTTCTTC. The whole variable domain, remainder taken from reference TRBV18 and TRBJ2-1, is NAGVMQNPRHLVRRRGQEARLRCSPMKGHSHVYWYRQLPEEGLKFMVYLQKENIIDESGMPKERFSAEFPKEGPSILRIQQVVRGDSAAYFCASSPGLTDEQFFGPGTRLTVL.

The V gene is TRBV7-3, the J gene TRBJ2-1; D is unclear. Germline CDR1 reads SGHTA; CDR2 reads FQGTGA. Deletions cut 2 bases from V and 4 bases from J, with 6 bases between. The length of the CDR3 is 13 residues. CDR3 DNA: TGTGCCAGCAGCTTAGACCATTACAATGAGCAGTTCTTC. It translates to CASSLDHYNEQFF.

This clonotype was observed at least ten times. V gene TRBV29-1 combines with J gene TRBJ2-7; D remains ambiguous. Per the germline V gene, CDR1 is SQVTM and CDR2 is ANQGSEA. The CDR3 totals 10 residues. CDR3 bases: TGCGGAGAATCCCCGGTCGAGCAGTACTTC. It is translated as CGESPVEQYF.

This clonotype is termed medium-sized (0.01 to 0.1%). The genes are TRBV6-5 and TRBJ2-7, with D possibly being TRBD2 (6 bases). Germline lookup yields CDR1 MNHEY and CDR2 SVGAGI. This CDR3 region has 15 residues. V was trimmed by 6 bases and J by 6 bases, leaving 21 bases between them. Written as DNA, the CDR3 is TGTGCCAGCAGCAGCATGGCGGACTATGTCGGCGAGCAGTACTTC. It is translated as CASSSMADYVGEQYF.

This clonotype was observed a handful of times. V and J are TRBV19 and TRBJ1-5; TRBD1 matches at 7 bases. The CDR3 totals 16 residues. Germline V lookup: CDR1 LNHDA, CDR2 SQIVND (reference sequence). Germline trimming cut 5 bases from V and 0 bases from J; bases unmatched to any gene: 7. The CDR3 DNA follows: TGTGCCAGTAGTCGTGTGACAGGGACTAGCAATCAGCCCCAGCATTTT. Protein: CASSRVTGTSNQPQHF.

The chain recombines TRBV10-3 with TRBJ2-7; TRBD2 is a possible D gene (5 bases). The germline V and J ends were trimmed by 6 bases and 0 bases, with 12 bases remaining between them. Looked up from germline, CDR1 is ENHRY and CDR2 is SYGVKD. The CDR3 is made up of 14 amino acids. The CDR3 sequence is CAIRDFESSYEQYF. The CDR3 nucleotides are TGTGCCATCAGGGACTTCGAATCCTCCTACGAGCAGTACTTC.

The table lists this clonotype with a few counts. The CDR3 DNA sequence: TGTGCCAGCAGTTATCCTCTCACAGATACGCAGTATTTT. This sequence encodes CASSYPLTDTQYF. The rearrangement uses TRBV6-1 and TRBJ2-3; D gene uncertain. Germline CDR1 is MNHNS and CDR2 is SASEGT. There are 13 residues in the CDR3. The ends were cut back, 5 bases at V and 2 bases at J, with 8 bases in the middle.

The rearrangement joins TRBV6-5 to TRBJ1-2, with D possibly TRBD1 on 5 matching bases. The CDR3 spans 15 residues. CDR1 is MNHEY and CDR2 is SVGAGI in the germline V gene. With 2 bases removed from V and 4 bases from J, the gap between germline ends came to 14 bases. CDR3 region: CASSYGPAGLYGYTF. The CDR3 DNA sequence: TGTGCCAGCAGTTACGGGCCTGCAGGGCTCTATGGCTACACCTTC.

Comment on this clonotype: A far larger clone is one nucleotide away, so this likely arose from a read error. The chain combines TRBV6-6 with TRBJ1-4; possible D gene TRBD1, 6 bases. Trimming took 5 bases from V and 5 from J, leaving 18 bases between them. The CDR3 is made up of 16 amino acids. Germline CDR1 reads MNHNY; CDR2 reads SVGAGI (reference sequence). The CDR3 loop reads CASSESTRGSNEKLFF. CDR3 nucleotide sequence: TGTGCCAGCAGTGAGTCGACCAGGGGATCAAATGAAAAACTGTTTTTT.

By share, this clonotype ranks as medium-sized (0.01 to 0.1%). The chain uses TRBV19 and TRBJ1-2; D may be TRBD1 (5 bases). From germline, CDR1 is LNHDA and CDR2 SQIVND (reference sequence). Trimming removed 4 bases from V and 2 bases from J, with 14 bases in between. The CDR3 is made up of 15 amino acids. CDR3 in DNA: TGTGCCAGTAGTACTAGAGGGGTGAGCAACTATGGCTACACCTTC. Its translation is CASSTRGVSNYGYTF.

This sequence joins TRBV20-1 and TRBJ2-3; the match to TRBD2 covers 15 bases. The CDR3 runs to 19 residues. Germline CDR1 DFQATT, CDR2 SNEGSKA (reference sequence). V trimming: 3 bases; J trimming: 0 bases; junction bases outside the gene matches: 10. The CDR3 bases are TGCAGTGCTAGGCCGGGACTAGCGGGAGGAGGAACTAGCACAGATACGCAGTATTTT. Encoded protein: CSARPGLAGGGTSTDTQYF.

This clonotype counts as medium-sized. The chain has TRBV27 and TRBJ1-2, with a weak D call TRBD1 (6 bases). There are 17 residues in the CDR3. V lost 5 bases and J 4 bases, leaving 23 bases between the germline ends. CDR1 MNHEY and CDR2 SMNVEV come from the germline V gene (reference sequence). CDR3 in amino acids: CASSLRGLGVGLYGYTF. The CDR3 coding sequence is TGTGCCAGCAGTCTTAGGGGGTTGGGGGTGGGACTCTATGGCTACACCTTC.

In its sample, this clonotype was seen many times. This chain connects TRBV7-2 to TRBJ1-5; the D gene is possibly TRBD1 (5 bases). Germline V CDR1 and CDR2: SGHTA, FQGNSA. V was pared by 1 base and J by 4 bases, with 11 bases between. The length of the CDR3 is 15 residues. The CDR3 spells CASSLGSGSNQPQHF. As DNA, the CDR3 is TGTGCCAGCAGCTTAGGATCAGGGAGTAATCAGCCCCAGCATTTT.

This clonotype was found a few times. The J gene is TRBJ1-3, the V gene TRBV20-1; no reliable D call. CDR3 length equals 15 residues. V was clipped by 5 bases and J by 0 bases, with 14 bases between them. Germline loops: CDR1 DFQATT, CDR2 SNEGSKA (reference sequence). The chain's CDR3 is CSAPPPRSSGNTIYF. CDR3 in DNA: TGCAGTGCTCCTCCCCCGCGTAGCTCTGGAAACACCATATATTTT.

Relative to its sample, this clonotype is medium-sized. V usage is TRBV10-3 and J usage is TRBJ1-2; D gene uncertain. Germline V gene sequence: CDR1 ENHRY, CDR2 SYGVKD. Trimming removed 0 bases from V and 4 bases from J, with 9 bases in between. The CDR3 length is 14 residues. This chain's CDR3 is CAISESTYLYGYTF. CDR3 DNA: TGTGCCATCAGTGAGTCAACCTACCTCTATGGCTACACCTTC.

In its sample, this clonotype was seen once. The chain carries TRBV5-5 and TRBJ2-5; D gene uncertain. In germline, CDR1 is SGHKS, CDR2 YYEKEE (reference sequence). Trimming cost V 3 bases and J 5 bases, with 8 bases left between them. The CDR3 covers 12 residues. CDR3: CASSSSRETQYF. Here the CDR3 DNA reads TGTGCCAGCAGCTCTTCAAGGGAGACCCAGTACTTC.

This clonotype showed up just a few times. CDR3 amino acids: CASTQGLEAFF. The CDR3 nucleotides read TGTGCCAGCACCCAGGGACTAGAAGCTTTCTTT. The chain uses TRBV6-2 or TRBV6-3 and TRBJ1-1; possible D gene TRBD1, 5 bases. The germline V and J ends were trimmed by 7 bases and 8 bases, with 11 bases remaining between them. The CDR3 sequence is 11 residues long. The germline V gene encodes CDR1 MNHEY and CDR2 SVGEGT.

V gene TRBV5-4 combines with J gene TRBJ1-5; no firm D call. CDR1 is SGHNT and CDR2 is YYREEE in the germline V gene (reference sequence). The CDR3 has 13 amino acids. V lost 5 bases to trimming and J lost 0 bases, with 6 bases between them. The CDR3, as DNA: TGTGCCAGCAGTGTTGATAGCAATCAGCCCCAGCATTTT. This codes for CASSVDSNQPQHF.

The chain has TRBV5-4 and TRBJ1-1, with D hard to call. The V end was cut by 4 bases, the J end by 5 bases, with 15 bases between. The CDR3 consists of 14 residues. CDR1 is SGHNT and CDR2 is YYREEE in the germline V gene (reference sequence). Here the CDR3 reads CASSPNTQSTEAFF. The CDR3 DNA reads TGTGCCAGCAGCCCTAACACGCAGTCGACTGAAGCTTTCTTT.

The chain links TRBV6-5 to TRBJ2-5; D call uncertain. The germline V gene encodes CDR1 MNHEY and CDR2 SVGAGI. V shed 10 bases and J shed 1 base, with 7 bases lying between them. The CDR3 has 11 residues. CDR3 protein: CATNGQETQYF. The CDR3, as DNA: TGTGCCACCAACGGCCAAGAGACCCAGTACTTC.

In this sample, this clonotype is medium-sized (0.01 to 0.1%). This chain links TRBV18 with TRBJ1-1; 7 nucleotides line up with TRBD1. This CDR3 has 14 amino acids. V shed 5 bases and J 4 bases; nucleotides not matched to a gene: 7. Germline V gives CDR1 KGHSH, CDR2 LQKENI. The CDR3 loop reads CASSTSGGSTEAFF. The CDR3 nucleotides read TGTGCCAGCTCAACGTCAGGGGGTAGCACTGAAGCTTTCTTT.

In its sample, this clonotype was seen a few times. CDR3 DNA sequence: TGCAGTGCTAGGGTTATTAGCAATCAGCCCCAGCATTTT. It translates to CSARVISNQPQHF. The rearrangement uses TRBV20-1 and TRBJ1-5; D gene unclear. CDR1 is DFQATT and CDR2 is SNEGSKA in the germline V gene (reference sequence). This CDR3 spans 13 amino acids. Trimming removed 3 bases at V and 0 bases at J, with 6 bases between.